This record concerns one TCR beta chain sequence. Its antigen remains unknown. V was pared by 1 base and J by 0 bases, with 12 bases between. The CDR3 has 17 residues. Germline values: CDR1 MNHNS, CDR2 SASEGT. The data originate from a study of T cell responses to AZD1222 COVID-19 vaccine. Profiling relied on immunoSEQ multiplex PCR, and the TCRdb table lists in-frame clones only, not all of them. The sample lists 120,000 or so clones, about 92% occurring once. Study findings and constraints: White British donors predominated, females outnumbered males, and clonal diversity was possibly underestimated. Baseline seropositivity characterized only a handful of AZD1222 recipients.

The receptor was derived from an adult who received the AZD1222 COVID-19 vaccine. The sample here was peripheral blood, taken 28 days after the second AZD1222 dose. This chain uses TRBV6-1 with TRBJ1-4; perhaps TRBD1 as D (5 bases). CDR3 sequence reads: CASSEGQGLSTNEKLFF. CDR3 bases: TGTGCCAGCAGTGAAGGCCAGGGTTTGTCAACTAATGAAAAACTGTTTTTT.